This TCR beta chain is drawn from a study of T cell responses to AZD1222 COVID-19 vaccine. Study-wide results and limits: Spike regions recognized by vaccine-associated CD4 TCRs spanned the protein, led by 160-218 and 743-854. The sample set comprised mostly white British donors with more females, and clonal diversity was possibly underestimated. Reports say nearly half of spike-specific TCRs go after unmutated variant regions. Only five to seven AZD1222 recipients were seropositive at baseline.

Germline lookup yields CDR1 MRHNA and CDR2 SNTAGT. There are 14 residues in the CDR3. The V and J ends lost 3 bases and 1 base, in that order; junction bases with no gene match: 0. This clone was seen only a few times. As yet, its antigen is unknown. Only in-frame clones appear in the TCRdb table, and some are missing; sequencing was by immunoSEQ multiplex PCR. The sample lists 100,000 to 120,000 clones; about four fifths were seen once. The chain employs TRBV6-4 and TRBJ2-3, with 8 bases identical to TRBD2. The receptor was derived from an adult in good health. Sequenced material: peripheral blood, taken on day 0 of AZD1222 vaccination. CDR3 sequence reads: CASSEAGGTDTQYF. For the CDR3, the DNA is TGTGCCAGCAGTGAAGCGGGGGGCACAGATACGCAGTATTTT.